Below are 9 T cell receptor beta chains sequenced from a single sample in a study of T-cell memory formation after mild COVID-19. TCRdb redid the calling of the 5' RACE reads with MiXCR, one entry per CDR3 protein. Among around 200,000 distinct CDR3 sequences listed, 27% were seen once. Sequenced: PBMCs or a T cell subset sorted from them (not recorded which). These receptors were taken from an adult woman who had mild COVID-19 (a few samples of this study predate the infection). Cell type and time point are not known.

This clonotype appeared a single time. V usage is TRBV18 and J usage is TRBJ2-7; no definite D call. V was pared by 5 bases and J by 5 bases, with 10 bases between. Germline CDR1 KGHSH, CDR2 LQKENI. This CDR3 region has 12 residues. The CDR3, as DNA: TGTGCCAGCTCAAAGGAAACCAACGAGCAGTACTTC. This encodes CASSKETNEQYF.

The chain joins TRBV6-2 or TRBV6-3 to TRBJ2-1; D not certain. Germline V gives CDR1 MNHEY, CDR2 SVGEGT. Trimming shortened V by 6 bases and J by 0 bases, and 21 bases separated the two germline ends. The CDR3 consists of 18 residues. As DNA, the CDR3 is TGTGCCAGCAGCCCCTCCGACTTGGGATTAAGCTCCTACAATGAGCAGTTCTTC. Translating gives CASSPSDLGLSSYNEQFF.

This clonotype was seen more than once but under ten times. This rearrangement joins TRBV5-1 to TRBJ2-7; the D call may be TRBD1 or TRBD2 (8 bases each). Germline V CDR1 and CDR2: SGHRS, YFSETQ. This CDR3 region has 15 residues. V lost 4 bases, J lost 3 bases, and 17 bases lay in between. The CDR3 sequence: CASSPAGGQVYEQYF. The CDR3 nucleotides read TGCGCCAGCAGCCCGGCGGGGGGACAGGTCTACGAGCAGTACTTC. The full variable domain, its missing parts supplied by reference TRBV5-1 and TRBJ2-7, is KAGVTQTPRYLIKTRGQQVTLSCSPISGHRSVSWYQQTPGQGLQFLFEYFSETQRNKGNFPGRFSGRQFSNSRSEMNVSTLELGDSALYLCASSPAGGQVYEQYFGPGTRLTVT.

V gene TRBV4-3 combines with J gene TRBJ2-1, with a weak D call TRBD2 (7 bases). Trimming took off 0 bases at V and 0 bases at J, with 15 bases between the two ends. The CDR3 spans 18 residues. The germline CDR1 and CDR2 sequences are LGHNA and YSLEER. The CDR3 coding sequence is TGCGCCAGCAGCCAAGATGTGGGGGGGCCGGGCTCCTACAATGAGCAGTTCTTC. Its translation: CASSQDVGGPGSYNEQFF.

V and J are TRBV15 and TRBJ2-5; 7 bases are a match to TRBD1. Germline V gives CDR1 LNHNV, CDR2 YYDKDF (reference sequence). V was clipped by 2 bases and J by 4 bases; unmatched bases: 1. The CDR3 covers 13 residues. The CDR3 sequence is CATSRRGPETQYF. CDR3 DNA: TGTGCCACCAGCAGAAGGGGGCCAGAGACCCAGTACTTC.

The table lists this clonotype with a few counts. The chain is built from TRBV6-1 and TRBJ2-7; 9 positions agree with TRBD2. V lost 3 bases, J lost 0 bases, and 6 bases stayed unmatched. Per the germline V gene, CDR1 is MNHNS and CDR2 is SASEGT. The CDR3 is 16 residues long. CDR3 amino acids: CASSDGGGRVSYEQYF. Written as DNA, the CDR3 is TGTGCCAGCAGTGATGGCGGCGGGAGGGTCTCCTACGAGCAGTACTTC.

The chain is built from TRBV15 and TRBJ1-5; D call uncertain. The V end was cut by 10 bases, the J end by 3 bases, with 13 bases between. The length of the CDR3 is 13 residues. In germline, CDR1 is LNHNV, CDR2 YYDKDF (reference sequence). As DNA, the CDR3 is TGTGCCATCGCGCGGGGAAACAATCAGCCCCAGCATTTT. This codes for CAIARGNNQPQHF.

This clonotype has only a few counts. The genes are TRBV6-1 and TRBJ2-7; the D gene is possibly TRBD2 (6 bases). Germline loops: CDR1 MNHNS, CDR2 SASEGT. Trimming removed 3 bases from V and 3 bases from J, with 18 bases in between. The CDR3 spans 16 residues. The CDR3 nucleotides read TGTGCCAGCAGTGATTCGGGGTCGGGACTGAACTACGAGCAGTACTTC. Its protein is CASSDSGSGLNYEQYF.

This clonotype appeared many times. V and J are TRBV4-3 and TRBJ2-7; D remains ambiguous. Germline V gene data show CDR1 as LGHNA and CDR2 as YSLEER. This CDR3 is 14 amino acids long. Trimming shortened V by 1 base and J by 2 bases, and 9 bases separated the two germline ends. CDR3 in DNA: TGCGCCAGCAGCCAAGGGGAAGCGACCTACGAGCAGTACTTC. This translates into CASSQGEATYEQYF.